This is a list of T cell receptor beta chains from one sample in a study of T cells in localized non-small cell lung cancer. Data came from immunoSEQ multiplex PCR; TCRdb stores just in-frame clones and leaves some out. Of some 10,000 clones in the sample, 82% were seen once. Here the sequenced sample was peripheral blood mononuclear cells, taken before any cancer treatment. Receptors were obtained from a female donor over 55 with stage II lung adenocarcinoma. The CDR3 runs from the conserved cysteine through the conserved F or W. A D gene is named only where the DNA matches it firmly. The listing skips clone size in some rows; elsewhere it reads once, few, many or a size class.

d_call: NA
v_call: TRBV19
clone_size: NA
j_call: TRBJ2-7
cdr3_aa: CASSLGDFPSYEQYF
cdr3_nt: TGTGCCAGTAGTTTAGGGGACTTTCCTTCCTACGAGCAGTACTTC

d_call: NA
v_call: TRBV5-1
clone_size: NA
j_call: TRBJ2-2
cdr3_aa: CASSLGGNTGELFF
cdr3_nt: TGCGCCAGCAGCTTGGGGGGGAACACCGGGGAGCTGTTTTTT

d_call: NA
v_call: TRBV4-1
clone_size: NA
j_call: TRBJ1-1
cdr3_aa: CASSPRTLGRLSTEAFF
cdr3_nt: TGCGCCAGCAGCCCCAGGACGTTAGGCAGGTTGTCAACTGAAGCTTTCTTT

d_call: NA
v_call: TRBV5-6
clone_size: NA
j_call: TRBJ2-5
cdr3_aa: CASSRALGDQYF
cdr3_nt: TGTGCCAGCAGTCGCGCCCTGGGAGACCAGTACTTC

d_call: TRBD1
v_call: TRBV7-2
clone_size: NA
j_call: TRBJ1-1
cdr3_aa: CASSLRSGQGIEAFF
cdr3_nt: TGTGCCAGCAGCTTACGATCGGGACAGGGAATTGAAGCTTTCTTT

d_call: NA
v_call: TRBV7-9
clone_size: NA
j_call: TRBJ2-1
cdr3_aa: CASSLKGLRVNEQFF
cdr3_nt: TGTGCCAGCAGCTTAAAGGGCCTTCGGGTAAATGAGCAGTTCTTC

d_call: NA
v_call: TRBV19
clone_size: few
j_call: TRBJ2-6
cdr3_aa: CASSIVSSGANVLTF
cdr3_nt: TGTGCCAGTAGTATTGTCAGCTCTGGGGCCAACGTCCTGACTTTC

d_call: TRBD1
v_call: TRBV4-3
clone_size: NA
j_call: TRBJ1-2
cdr3_aa: CASSQDVRGRRYGYTF
cdr3_nt: TGCGCCAGCAGCCAAGATGTAAGGGGGCGCAGATATGGCTACACCTTC

d_call: NA
v_call: TRBV2
clone_size: NA
j_call: TRBJ1-4
cdr3_aa: CASSPVREKLFF
cdr3_nt: TGTGCCAGCAGTCCGGTGAGGGAAAAACTGTTTTTT

d_call: NA
v_call: TRBV6-5
clone_size: NA
j_call: TRBJ1-5
cdr3_aa: CASSYGTEPNQPQHF
cdr3_nt: TGTGCCAGCAGTTACGGAACAGAGCCTAATCAGCCCCAGCATTTT

d_call: TRBD1
v_call: TRBV5-4
clone_size: NA
j_call: TRBJ1-4
cdr3_aa: CASSQRQGRNEKLFF
cdr3_nt: TGTGCCAGCAGCCAAAGACAGGGCCGTAATGAAAAACTGTTTTTT

d_call: TRBD1
v_call: TRBV2
clone_size: NA
j_call: TRBJ2-7
cdr3_aa: CASSLDRATAYEQYF
cdr3_nt: TGTGCCAGCAGTTTGGACAGGGCCACGGCCTACGAGCAGTACTTC

d_call: NA
v_call: TRBV5-1
clone_size: NA
j_call: TRBJ2-1
cdr3_aa: CASRGLGAYNEQFF
cdr3_nt: TGCGCCAGCAGGGGATTAGGGGCCTACAATGAGCAGTTCTTC

d_call: TRBD2
v_call: TRBV9
clone_size: NA
j_call: TRBJ2-1
cdr3_aa: CASSVLAGVNNEQFF
cdr3_nt: TGTGCCAGCAGCGTACTAGCGGGAGTGAACAATGAGCAGTTCTTC

d_call: NA
v_call: TRBV14
clone_size: NA
j_call: TRBJ1-1
cdr3_aa: CASSRSFLRATEAFF
cdr3_nt: TGTGCCAGCAGCCGGAGTTTCCTCCGAGCGACTGAAGCTTTCTTT

d_call: TRBD2
v_call: TRBV28
clone_size: NA
j_call: TRBJ2-7
cdr3_aa: CASTPGLAGVAREQYF
cdr3_nt: TGTGCCAGCACCCCGGGACTAGCGGGAGTGGCCAGGGAGCAGTACTTC

d_call: NA
v_call: TRBV6-5
clone_size: NA
j_call: TRBJ2-7
cdr3_aa: CASSYSFRAGEQYF
cdr3_nt: TGTGCCAGCAGTTACTCATTTCGGGCCGGCGAGCAGTACTTC

d_call: TRBD2
v_call: TRBV7-2
clone_size: NA
j_call: TRBJ2-3
cdr3_aa: CASSLARTSDTQYF
cdr3_nt: TGTGCCAGCAGCTTAGCGAGGACTAGCGATACGCAGTATTTT

d_call: NA
v_call: TRBV4-3
clone_size: NA
j_call: TRBJ1-1
cdr3_aa: CASSQAGGPRATEAFF
cdr3_nt: TGCGCCAGCAGCCAAGCTGGGGGCCCTAGGGCCACTGAAGCTTTCTTT

d_call: TRBD1
v_call: TRBV7-2
clone_size: NA
j_call: TRBJ1-1
cdr3_aa: CASSFRQGAYTEAFF
cdr3_nt: TGTGCCAGCAGCTTCCGACAGGGGGCCTACACTGAAGCTTTCTTT

d_call: NA
v_call: TRBV30
clone_size: NA
j_call: TRBJ1-1
cdr3_aa: CAWGGPCGEAFF
cdr3_nt: TGTGCCTGGGGGGGACCTTGTGGCGAAGCTTTCTTT

d_call: NA
v_call: TRBV27
clone_size: few
j_call: TRBJ1-6
cdr3_aa: CASTHGGSVNSPLHF
cdr3_nt: TGTGCCAGCACCCACGGGGGCAGCGTTAATTCACCCCTCCACTTT

d_call: NA
v_call: TRBV9
clone_size: NA
j_call: TRBJ1-2
cdr3_aa: CASSPDGLYGYTF
cdr3_nt: TGTGCCAGCAGCCCCGACGGCCTCTATGGCTACACCTTC

d_call: TRBD2
v_call: TRBV28
clone_size: NA
j_call: TRBJ2-5
cdr3_aa: CASSAIGAGQETQYF
cdr3_nt: TGTGCCAGCAGTGCGATCGGAGCGGGGCAAGAGACCCAGTACTTC

d_call: TRBD1
v_call: TRBV2
clone_size: NA
j_call: TRBJ1-1
cdr3_aa: CASSVQGGNTEAFF
cdr3_nt: TGTGCCAGCAGTGTTCAGGGGGGGAATACTGAAGCTTTCTTT

d_call: NA
v_call: TRBV7-9
clone_size: NA
j_call: TRBJ1-1
cdr3_aa: CASSFGQGESAFF
cdr3_nt: TGTGCCAGCAGCTTCGGACAAGGGGAGTCAGCTTTCTTT

d_call: NA
v_call: TRBV6-5
clone_size: NA
j_call: TRBJ2-7
cdr3_aa: CASSYYRGGSYEQYF
cdr3_nt: TGTGCCAGCAGTTACTACAGGGGAGGGTCATACGAGCAGTACTTC

d_call: NA
v_call: TRBV18
clone_size: NA
j_call: TRBJ2-5
cdr3_aa: CASSPPPSVETQYF
cdr3_nt: TGTGCCAGCTCACCACCGCCATCCGTAGAGACCCAGTACTTC

d_call: NA
v_call: TRBV6-4
clone_size: once
j_call: TRBJ2-1
cdr3_aa: CASSPRLGDTANEQFF
cdr3_nt: TGTGCCAGCAGCCCTAGATTGGGGGATACGGCCAATGAGCAGTTCTTC

d_call: TRBD1
v_call: TRBV6-6
clone_size: once
j_call: TRBJ1-1
cdr3_aa: CASSLGQGRSEAFF
cdr3_nt: TGTGCCAGCAGTCTAGGACAGGGGAGGTCTGAAGCTTTCTTT

d_call: NA
v_call: TRBV5-1
clone_size: NA
j_call: TRBJ1-2
cdr3_aa: CASSGDIRYGYTF
cdr3_nt: TGCGCCAGCAGCGGGGACATACGATATGGCTACACCTTC

d_call: NA
v_call: TRBV6-5
clone_size: NA
j_call: TRBJ2-7
cdr3_aa: CASSAGYSSEQYF
cdr3_nt: TGTGCCAGCAGTGCGGGTTACTCCTCCGAGCAGTACTTC

d_call: TRBD1
v_call: TRBV7-8
clone_size: NA
j_call: TRBJ2-7
cdr3_aa: CASSSRQGSYYEQYF
cdr3_nt: TGTGCCAGCAGCTCTAGACAGGGGTCCTACTACGAGCAGTACTTC